This section outlines one T cell receptor (beta chain) sequence together with its context. Its target is not known. Specified time point: cycle 4 day 1 (C4D1), after five to seven weeks of nivolumab. Every patient relapsed after autologous stem cell transplantation, and brentuximab vedotin exposure varied. The CD8+ T cells came from thawed PBMCs through magnetic negative selection. Generated by immunoSEQ multiplex PCR, the TCRdb table keeps only in-frame clones and is missing some. The table has about 9,800 clones, roughly 70% seen once; the top ten hold about 10%. This CDR3 has 16 amino acids. Germline trimming cut 4 bases from V and 3 bases from J; bases unmatched to any gene: 10. The data are from a study of PD-1 blockade in classical Hodgkin lymphoma. Study-wide results and limits: Reports described newly diagnosed patients as having lower baseline TCR diversity than healthy donors.

The V call is TRBV5-3, the J call TRBJ2-1, with 7 positions matching TRBD2. TRBV5-3 is noted as an ORF with a role that remains uncertain. This material consisted of CD8+ T cells from blood, taken before the fourth cycle of nivolumab. The source of this sequence is a human donor with classical Hodgkin lymphoma. This CDR3 is CARSGGAGALYNEQFF. As DNA, the CDR3 is TGTGCCAGAAGCGGCGGGGCGGGAGCCCTCTACAATGAGCAGTTCTTC.